This T cell receptor (beta chain) comes out of a study of naive and memory T cell subsets. Germline V gives CDR1 MNHNS, CDR2 SASEGT. This CDR3 is built from 12 residues. V was clipped by 6 bases and J by 1 base, with 7 bases between them. Sequential positive selection took CD4 T cells first, then CD8 T cells. EMRA cells were CD45RA+CD27-, and effector memory cells CD45RA-CD27-. Both TRBC1 and TRBC2 were covered by a beta constant-region primer of two equimolar oligonucleotides. The ligated cDNA underwent four PCR rounds using SP2 and nested alpha and beta constant-region primers. TCRdb recomputed calls from the UMI-ligation and nested PCR reads with MiXCR, one row per CDR3 protein. The sample includes 4,200 or so distinct CDR3 sequences, 4% to 6% of them seen just once. This clonotype was observed many times.

The chain combines TRBV6-1 with TRBJ2-7; D is ambiguous. Sequenced input: effector memory CD8+ T cells from blood. Subset given: effector memory, CD45RA- CD27-. The receptor comes from a human donor in good health. CDR3 sequence (DNA): TGTGCCAGCAGGGACCTGTCCTACGAGCAGTACTTC. Its protein is CASRDLSYEQYF.